One TCR beta chain is described in this entry. This clone was picked up a small number of times. Its antigen is still unknown. Within one base of it there is no much larger clone, and no base qualities were kept. From its cysteine to its phenylalanine, the CDR3 spans 15 amino acids. Left in the record is the CDR3 DNA by itself, 45 bases read in frame from the first base. Cut back by 2 bases and 8 bases, the V and J ends lie 16 bases apart. Taken from the germline V gene, the CDR1 and CDR2 loops are SGDLS and YYNGEE. The immunoSEQ Assay, a bias-controlled multiplex PCR, was used to amplify TCRbeta CDR3 regions from genomic DNA. The authors' analysis ran thus. The number of nucleated cells in each sample was estimated by amplification of reference gene primers within the assay. Sequence reads were collapsed and filtered to measure the absolute abundance of every unique TCRbeta CDR3 rearrangement. For each sample, productive Simpson clonality was calculated as the square root of Simpson's diversity index across productive rearrangements. TCRdb holds this immuneACCESS table with in-frame rearrangements only. Some clones are missing; in checked studies, unresolved V genes explain under half, and the rest has no known cause. The V and J calls and the clone size are those of that table, but D and trimming were determined from the DNA. A total of tens of thousands of clones appear in this sample, around three quarters of them only once. The top ten constitute roughly two thirds of the sample.

The sample originates from a study of blood T cell repertoires in COVID-19 (dated by TCRdb to 2020 to 2021). Background for the entire study: Samples from collaborators originated in the United States, Italy and Spain and spanned both the acute and convalescent phases of COVID-19. The repertoires were made available in a free public database intended to serve as a resource for research on the immune response to SARS-CoV-2. The prospective study material was composed of cDNA or gDNA derived from T cells, B-cell-depleted T cells, or PBMCs. The sample metadata nearly always contained a de-identified subject ID, COVID-19 status, age in years and sex. Samples were obtained from the ongoing ImmuneRACE study (first 160 participants) and from 1,000 to 1,500 subjects provided by 6 global collaborators. Where available, HLA class I and class II types were obtained from metadata supplied by the sample provider rather than from assay-based typing. Subjects who had been exposed to COVID-19, were actively infected with it, or had recovered from it provided the deeply sampled blood TCRbeta repertoires that made up the dataset.

Overall study results and their limits: How much clinical and demographic metadata was included differed by source and by participant, and the metadata was provided uncurated.

Each collaborating institution followed its own protocols to collect whole blood in K2EDTA tubes. For TCRbeta analysis, collaborators shipped samples as frozen whole blood, isolated PBMCs, or DNA extracted from either of those sample types. The rearrangement joined TRBV9 to TRBJ1-4; no D gene is confidently identified. Sequences were obtained from peripheral blood. This clonotype originated in an elderly man with acute or convalescent COVID-19. The nucleotide sequence reads as follows: TGTGCCAGCAGCGTCGACGGGGTCCCGGGGGAAAAACTGTTTTTT. It codes for CASSVDGVPGEKLFF. Reference TRBV9 and TRBJ1-4 genes cover what lies past the CDR3, so the full variable domain is DSGVTQTPKHLITATGQRVTLRCSPRSGDLSVYWYQQSLDQGLQFLIQYYNGEERAKGNILERFSAQQFPDLHSELNLSSLELGDSALYFCASSVDGVPGEKLFFGSGTQLSVL.